Shown below are 5 T cell receptor beta chains from a single sample sequenced in a study of CD8 T cells in Susac syndrome. It was with random hexamers that 0.5 to 1 ug RNA was reverse transcribed. TCRdb ran MiXCR on the immunoSEQ multiplex PCR reads and lists one entry per CDR3 protein. Of just over 150,000 distinct CDR3 sequences listed, 95% were seen once; the top ten hold 0.14% to 0.15%. Input material: CD8+ T cells from PBMCs. The receptors stem from a human donor with multiple sclerosis.

V and J are TRBV4-1 and TRBJ2-3, with TRBD2 identical over 9 bases. Germline V CDR1 and CDR2: MGHRA, YSYEKL. Trimming removed 5 bases from V and 6 bases from J; junction bases left unmatched: 12. The CDR3 has 16 amino acids. CDR3 protein: CASSDEPIGLADTQYF. Written as DNA, the CDR3 is TGCGCCAGCAGCGATGAACCCATCGGACTAGCGGATACGCAGTATTTT.

The genes are TRBV3-1 and TRBJ2-7; D is perhaps TRBD1 (5 bases). Trimming cost V 4 bases and J 1 base, with 11 bases left between them. The CDR3 extends over 14 amino acids. Per germline, CDR1 LGHDT and CDR2 YNNKEL (reference sequence). The CDR3 spells CASSPFRGSYEQYF. For the CDR3, the DNA is TGTGCCAGCAGCCCCTTTAGGGGTTCCTACGAGCAGTACTTC.

V gene TRBV29-1 combines with J gene TRBJ1-1; 7 nucleotides match TRBD1. The CDR3 runs to 15 residues. V was clipped by 6 bases and J by 0 bases; unmatched bases: 10. Per the germline V gene, CDR1 is SQVTM and CDR2 is ANQGSEA. CDR3 DNA sequence: TGCAGCGTGGCCGGGACAGCCCCAATGAACACTGAAGCTTTCTTT. It codes for CSVAGTAPMNTEAFF.

The CDR3 loop is CATSRLDRNTEAFF. The CDR3 coding sequence is TGTGCCACCAGCAGACTGGACAGGAACACTGAAGCTTTCTTT. This rearrangement joins TRBV15 to TRBJ1-1; weak D call: TRBD1 (6 bases). CDR1 LNHNV and CDR2 YYDKDF come from the germline V gene (reference sequence). V was cut by 2 bases and J by 1 base, with 8 bases left in between. The CDR3 contains 14 residues.

This clonotype showed up just once. The chain carries TRBV20-1 and TRBJ2-7; 9 bases are shared with TRBD2. The V segment lost 6 bases and the J segment 5 bases; nucleotides outside the gene matches: 14. The germline V gene encodes CDR1 DFQATT and CDR2 SNEGSKA (reference sequence). The length of the CDR3 is 15 residues. The CDR3 nucleotides are TGCAGTGCCACCTATAGCGGGGGCGCACGGCACGAGCAGTACTTC. Translation: CSATYSGGARHEQYF.